This T cell receptor beta chain originates from a study of T-cell memory formation after mild COVID-19. Study-wide background: The TCR clusters were mostly specific to one donor. Study-wide results and caveats: Among contracting clones, CD4+ were mainly CM/EM and CD8+ enriched in EMRA. Memory from before infection featured some responding clones, which suggests cross-reactive memory joined.

Trimming cost V 2 bases and J 4 bases, with 15 bases left between them. Germline loops: CDR1 GTSNPN, CDR2 SVGIG (reference sequence). The CDR3 runs to 14 residues. Employing constant-segment primers, 5'RACE generated TCR alpha and TCR beta cDNA libraries bearing sample barcodes and UMIs. TCRdb reprocessed the 5' RACE reads with MiXCR, giving one entry per CDR3 protein. The table has hundreds of thousands of distinct CDR3 sequences, approximately 21% seen once. Remarks on this clonotype: What it binds is not known.

Material: PBMCs or a T cell subset sorted from them (not recorded which). This TCR was sampled from an adult woman who had mild COVID-19 (a few samples of this study predate the infection). Cell type and time point are not known. This chain joins TRBV30 and TRBJ2-7; D is unclear. The CDR3 is CAWSTRRNRYEQYF. The DNA for the CDR3 is TGTGCCTGGAGTACCAGGCGAAACCGATACGAGCAGTACTTC.